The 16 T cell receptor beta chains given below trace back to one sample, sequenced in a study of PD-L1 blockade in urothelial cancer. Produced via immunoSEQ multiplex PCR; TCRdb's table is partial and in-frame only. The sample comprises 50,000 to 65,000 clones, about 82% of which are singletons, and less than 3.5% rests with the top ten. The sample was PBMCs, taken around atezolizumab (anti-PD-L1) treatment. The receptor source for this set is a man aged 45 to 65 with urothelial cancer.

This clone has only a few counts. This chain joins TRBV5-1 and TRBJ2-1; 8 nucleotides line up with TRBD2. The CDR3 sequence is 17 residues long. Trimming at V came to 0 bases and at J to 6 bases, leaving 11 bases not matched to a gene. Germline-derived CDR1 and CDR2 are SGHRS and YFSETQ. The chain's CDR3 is CASSLGQPGRASNEQFF. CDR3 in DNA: TGCGCCAGCAGCTTGGGACAGCCCGGGAGGGCCTCCAATGAGCAGTTCTTC.

The CDR3 spells CASSPPATETQYF. The CDR3 nucleotides are TGTGCCAGCAGCCCACCAGCGACCGAGACCCAGTACTTC. The chain joins TRBV28 to TRBJ2-5; D unclear. V was shortened by 6 bases and J by 5 bases, with 13 bases between the two germline ends. Germline assignment: CDR1 MDHEN and CDR2 SYDVKM. The CDR3 consists of 13 residues.

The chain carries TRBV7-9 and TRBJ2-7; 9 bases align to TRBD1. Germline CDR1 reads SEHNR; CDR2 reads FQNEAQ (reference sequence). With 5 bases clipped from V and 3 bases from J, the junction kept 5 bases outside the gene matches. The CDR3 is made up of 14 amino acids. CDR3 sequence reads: CASSQDRGIYEQYF. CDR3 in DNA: TGTGCCAGCAGCCAGGACAGGGGAATCTACGAGCAGTACTTC.

The CDR3 DNA reads TGTGCCTGGAGTTCGCCGGGACTAGCAAGAGATACGCAGTATTTT. This codes for CAWSSPGLARDTQYF. The gene calls are TRBV30 and TRBJ2-3; 9 bases are shared with TRBD2. V lost 2 bases and J lost 5; bases outside the gene matches: 8. CDR3 length equals 15 residues. Germline CDR1 and CDR2: GTSNPN and SVGIG (reference sequence).

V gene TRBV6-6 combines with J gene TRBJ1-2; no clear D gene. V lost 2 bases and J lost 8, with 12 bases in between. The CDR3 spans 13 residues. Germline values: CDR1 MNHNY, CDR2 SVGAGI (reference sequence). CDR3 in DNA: TGTGCCAGCAGTTACGCTGGGAGAGGGGGCTACACCTTC. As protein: CASSYAGRGGYTF.

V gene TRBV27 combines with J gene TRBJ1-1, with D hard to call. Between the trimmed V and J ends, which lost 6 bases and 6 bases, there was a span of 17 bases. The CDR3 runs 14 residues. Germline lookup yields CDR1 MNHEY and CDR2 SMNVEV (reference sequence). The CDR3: CASREIGRRAEAFF. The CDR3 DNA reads TGTGCCAGCAGGGAGATAGGGAGGAGGGCTGAAGCTTTCTTT.

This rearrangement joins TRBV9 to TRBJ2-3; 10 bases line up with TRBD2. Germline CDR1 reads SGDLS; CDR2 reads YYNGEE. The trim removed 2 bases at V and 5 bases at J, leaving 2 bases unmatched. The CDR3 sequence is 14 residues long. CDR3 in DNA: TGTGCCAGCAGCGTTAGCGGGAGGTTAGATACGCAGTATTTT. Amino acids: CASSVSGRLDTQYF.

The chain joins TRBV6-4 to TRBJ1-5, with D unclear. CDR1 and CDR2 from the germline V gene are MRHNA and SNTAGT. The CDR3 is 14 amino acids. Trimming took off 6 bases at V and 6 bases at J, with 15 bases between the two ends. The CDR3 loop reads CASSAGKGSQPQHF. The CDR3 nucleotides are TGTGCCAGCAGCGCCGGGAAAGGGAGTCAGCCCCAGCATTTT.

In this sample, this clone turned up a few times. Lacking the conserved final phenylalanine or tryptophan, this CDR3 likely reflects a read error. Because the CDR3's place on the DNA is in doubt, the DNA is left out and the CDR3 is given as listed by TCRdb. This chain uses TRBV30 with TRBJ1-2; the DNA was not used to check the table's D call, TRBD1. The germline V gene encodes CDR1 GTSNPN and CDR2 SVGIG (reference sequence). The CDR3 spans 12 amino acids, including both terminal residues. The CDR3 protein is CAWSRQSTGYLL.

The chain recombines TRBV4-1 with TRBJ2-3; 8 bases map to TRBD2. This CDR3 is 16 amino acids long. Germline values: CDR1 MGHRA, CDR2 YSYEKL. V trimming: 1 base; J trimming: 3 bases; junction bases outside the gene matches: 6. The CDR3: CASSQGHSGITDTQYF. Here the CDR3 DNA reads TGCGCCAGCAGCCAAGGTCATAGCGGGATAACAGATACGCAGTATTTT.

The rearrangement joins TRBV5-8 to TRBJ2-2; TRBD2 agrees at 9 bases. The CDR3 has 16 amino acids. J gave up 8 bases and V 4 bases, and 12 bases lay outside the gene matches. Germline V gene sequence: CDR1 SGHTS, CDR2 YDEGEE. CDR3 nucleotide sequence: TGTGCCAGCAGCCACGGTAGCGGGAGTTCGTTAGGGGAGCTGTTTTTT. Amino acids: CASSHGSGSSLGELFF. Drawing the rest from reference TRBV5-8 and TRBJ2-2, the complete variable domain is EAGVTQSPTHLIKTRGQQATLRCSPISGHTSVYWYQQALGLGLQFLLWYDEGEERNRGNFPPRFSGRQFPNYSSELNVNALELEDSALYLCASSHGSGSSLGELFFGEGSRLTVL.

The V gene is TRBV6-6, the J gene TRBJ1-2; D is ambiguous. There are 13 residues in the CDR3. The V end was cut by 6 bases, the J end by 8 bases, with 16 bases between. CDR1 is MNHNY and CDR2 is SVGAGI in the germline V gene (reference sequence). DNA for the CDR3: TGTGCCAGCAGCCCCGAGTTGGAGTACGGCTACACCTTC. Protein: CASSPELEYGYTF.

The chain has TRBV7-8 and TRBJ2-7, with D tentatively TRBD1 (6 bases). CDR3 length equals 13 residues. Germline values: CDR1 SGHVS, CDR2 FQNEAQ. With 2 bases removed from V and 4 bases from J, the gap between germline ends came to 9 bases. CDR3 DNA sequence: TGTGCCAGCAGCTTACCAGGGGTATACGAGCAGTACTTC. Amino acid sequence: CASSLPGVYEQYF.

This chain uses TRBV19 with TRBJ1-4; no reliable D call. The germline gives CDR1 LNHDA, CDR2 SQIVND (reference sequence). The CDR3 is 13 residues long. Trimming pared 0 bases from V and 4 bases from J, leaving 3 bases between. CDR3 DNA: TGTGCCAGTAGTATAGACATTAATGAAAAACTGTTTTTT. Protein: CASSIDINEKLFF.

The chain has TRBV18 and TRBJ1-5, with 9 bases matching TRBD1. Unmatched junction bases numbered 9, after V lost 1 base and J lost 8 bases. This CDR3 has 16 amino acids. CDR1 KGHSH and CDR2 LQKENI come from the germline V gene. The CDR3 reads CASSPRAPTGGKPQHF. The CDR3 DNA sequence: TGTGCCAGCTCACCACGAGCGCCTACAGGGGGCAAGCCCCAGCATTTT. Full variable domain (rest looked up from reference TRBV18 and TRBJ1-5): NAGVMQNPRHLVRRRGQEARLRCSPMKGHSHVYWYRQLPEEGLKFMVYLQKENIIDESGMPKERFSAEFPKEGPSILRIQQVVRGDSAAYFCASSPRAPTGGKPQHFGDGTRLSIL.

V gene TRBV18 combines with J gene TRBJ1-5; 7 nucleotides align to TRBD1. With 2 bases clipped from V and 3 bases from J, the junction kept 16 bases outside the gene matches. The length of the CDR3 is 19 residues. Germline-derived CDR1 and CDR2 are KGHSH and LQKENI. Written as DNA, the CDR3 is TGTGCCAGCTCACCAGGACTTAGGACAGGAATTAATATCAATCAGCCCCAGCATTTT. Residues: CASSPGLRTGININQPQHF. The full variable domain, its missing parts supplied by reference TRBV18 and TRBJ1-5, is NAGVMQNPRHLVRRRGQEARLRCSPMKGHSHVYWYRQLPEEGLKFMVYLQKENIIDESGMPKERFSAEFPKEGPSILRIQQVVRGDSAAYFCASSPGLRTGININQPQHFGDGTRLSIL.